This T cell receptor beta chain was sequenced in a study of blood T cell repertoires in COVID-19. Study in general: The United States, Italy and Spain provided the acute and convalescent COVID-19 samples. From T cells, B-cell-depleted T cells, or PBMCs came the material, which was cDNA or gDNA.

Some clones are missing from TCRdb's copy, which holds only in-frame ones; the method was immunoSEQ multiplex PCR. The sample records approximately 260,000 clones, around 84% being singletons. At least ten counts were recorded for this clone. The germline CDR1 and CDR2 sequences are SGHTA and FQGNSA. The CDR3 consists of 15 residues. Germline trimming cut 4 bases from V and 8 bases from J; bases unmatched to any gene: 9. Donors were grouped by their self-reported clinical history. The sample consisted of PBMCs or T cells enriched from blood (not recorded which). This sequence originates from a man younger than 40 with acute COVID-19. The chain uses TRBV7-2 and TRBJ2-1, with TRBD2 matching 9 bases. This chain's CDR3 is CASSSGLAGWDEQFF. CDR3 in DNA: TGTGCCAGCAGCTCCGGCCTAGCGGGGTGGGATGAGCAGTTCTTC. Supplemented by reference TRBV7-2 and TRBJ2-1, the full variable domain reads GAGVSQSPSNKVTEKGKDVELRCDPISGHTALYWYRQSLGQGLEFLIYFQGNSAPDKSGLPSDRFSAERTGGSVSTLTIQRTQQEDSAVYLCASSSGLAGWDEQFFGPGTRLTVL.